The 13 T cell receptor beta chains listed next were all sequenced from one sample in a study of blood T cell repertoires in COVID-19. Sequenced by immunoSEQ multiplex PCR; TCRdb stores in-frame clones only, minus some. The data show over 150,000 clones, approximately 84% seen once. The specimen was PBMCs or T cells enriched from blood (not recorded which). These receptors all stem from a woman aged 25 to 45 who had recovered from COVID-19.

This sequence joins TRBV15 and TRBJ2-7; the D is unclear. CDR1 is LNHNV and CDR2 is YYDKDF in the germline V gene (reference sequence). Trimming left V 0 bases short and J 3 bases short, with 6 bases between. The CDR3 covers 13 residues. This CDR3 reads CATSRDLRYEQYF. The CDR3 coding sequence is TGTGCCACCAGCAGAGACCTCCGCTACGAGCAGTACTTC.

V usage is TRBV15 and J usage is TRBJ2-3; 13 bases match TRBD2. V gave up 5 bases and J gave up 2 bases; unmatched junction bases: 13. This CDR3 spans 19 amino acids. Germline V gene sequence: CDR1 LNHNV, CDR2 YYDKDF (reference sequence). DNA for the CDR3: TGTGCCACCAGCCAAGGACTAGCGGGGGCCAAAGCCTACACAGATACGCAGTATTTT. As protein: CATSQGLAGAKAYTDTQYF.

The chain couples TRBV27 to TRBJ1-1; no firm D call. Looked up from germline, CDR1 is MNHEY and CDR2 is SMNVEV (reference sequence). Trimming took 3 bases from V and 0 from J, leaving 8 bases between them. The CDR3 consists of 14 residues. CDR3 protein: CASSLGEMNTEAFF. For the CDR3, the DNA is TGTGCCAGCAGTTTGGGCGAAATGAACACTGAAGCTTTCTTT.

The J gene is TRBJ2-3, the V gene TRBV9; 9 bases line up with TRBD2. The CDR3 extends over 20 amino acids. V trimming: 4 bases; J trimming: 1 base; junction bases outside the gene matches: 19. The germline V gene encodes CDR1 SGDLS and CDR2 YYNGEE. The CDR3 nucleotides are TGTGCCAGCAGCCTCCGACGTGGGGCGGGAGGGCCTGGTGGCACAGATACGCAGTATTTT. Its translation is CASSLRRGAGGPGGTDTQYF.

The chain carries TRBV4-2 and TRBJ1-1; D might be TRBD1 (6 bases). CDR3 length equals 16 residues. V shed 0 bases and J shed 1 base, with 12 bases lying between them. Germline V gene lookup returns CDR1 LGHNA and CDR2 YNFKEQ. The CDR3 DNA is TGTGCCAGCAGCCAAGATCGGGGGGGCGGGAACACTGAAGCTTTCTTT. Residues: CASSQDRGGGNTEAFF.

CDR3 residues: CASSQAPPGQGAIGQPQHF. DNA for the CDR3: TGTGCCAGCAGCCAAGCTCCCCCCGGACAGGGGGCGATAGGACAGCCCCAGCATTTT. V gene TRBV4-2 combines with J gene TRBJ1-5, with 11 bases lining up with TRBD1. Germline V lookup: CDR1 LGHNA, CDR2 YNFKEQ. The CDR3 consists of 19 residues. The J segment lost 7 bases and the V segment lost 1 base, leaving 15 bases of the junction unmatched.

The rearrangement links TRBV11-2 to TRBJ2-5; a weak D match, TRBD1 (5 bases). The germline V gene encodes CDR1 SGHAT and CDR2 FQNNGV. CDR3 length: 15 amino acids. Between the trimmed V and J ends, which lost 4 bases and 5 bases, there was a span of 17 bases. The CDR3 is CASSWGTAAWETQYF. The CDR3 coding sequence is TGTGCCAGCAGCTGGGGCACCGCAGCTTGGGAGACCCAGTACTTC.

The CDR3: CASSSTGGAGNTIYF. CDR3 bases: TGTGCCAGCAGCTCCACAGGGGGCGCGGGAAACACCATATATTTT. The chain recombines TRBV7-9 with TRBJ1-3; 9 bases agree with TRBD1. V lost 4 bases, J lost 4 bases, and 5 bases stayed unmatched. The CDR3 has 15 residues. Germline CDR1 and CDR2: SEHNR and FQNEAQ (reference sequence).

This clone has a handful of counts. The chain has TRBV4-1 and TRBJ2-5, with a weak D call TRBD2 (5 bases). This CDR3 comprises 15 residues. The V end lost 5 bases, the J end lost 5 bases, and 18 bases lay between the germline ends. Germline V gene data show CDR1 as MGHRA and CDR2 as YSYEKL. The CDR3 is CASSITLSGSETQYF. The CDR3 coding sequence is TGCGCCAGCAGCATTACCCTTTCGGGGAGCGAGACCCAGTACTTC.

This clone appeared once. V is TRBV5-1 and J is TRBJ2-5, with D perhaps matching TRBD2 (6 bases). This CDR3 comprises 13 residues. Germline CDR1 SGHRS, CDR2 YFSETQ. V gave up 0 bases and J gave up 5 bases, with 8 bases separating them. The CDR3 spells CASSLVGGETQYF. The CDR3 nucleotides read TGCGCCAGCAGCTTGGTAGGAGGGGAGACCCAGTACTTC.

This clone was picked up a small number of times. The chain recombines TRBV5-1 with TRBJ1-2, with D possibly TRBD1 on 6 matching bases. Deletions cut 0 bases from V and 7 bases from J, with 10 bases between. CDR3 length: 13 residues. Germline CDR1 is SGHRS and CDR2 is YFSETQ. The CDR3 region is CASSLEQGVGYTF. The CDR3 region has the DNA TGCGCCAGCAGCTTGGAACAGGGAGTTGGCTACACCTTC.

In its sample, this clone was seen a few times. The chain's CDR3 is CATSAADRGDTGELFF. The CDR3 DNA follows: TGTGCCACCAGTGCCGCGGACAGGGGGGACACCGGGGAGCTGTTTTTT. The chain carries TRBV24-1 and TRBJ2-2; TRBD1 agrees at 10 bases. Germline values: CDR1 KGHDR, CDR2 SFDVKD. The V segment lost 5 bases and the J segment 3 bases; nucleotides outside the gene matches: 5. This CDR3 has 16 amino acids.

The CDR3 reads CASRPLSQETQYF. Written as DNA, the CDR3 is TGTGCCAGCAGACCCCTATCGCAAGAGACCCAGTACTTC. The chain carries TRBV3-1 (or the pseudogene TRBV3-2) and TRBJ2-5, with D unclear. The CDR3 runs to 13 residues. Per germline, CDR1 LGHDT and CDR2 YNNKEL (reference sequence). Trimming pared 6 bases from V and 2 bases from J, leaving 10 bases between.